This T cell receptor (beta chain) was retrieved from a study of post-analysis software for immune sequencing data (dated by TCRdb to the mid-2010s). At the level of the whole study: Recorded disease courses included relapsing-remitting, secondary progressive and progressive-relapsing multiple sclerosis, with some patients lacking subtype annotation. The multiple sclerosis patient repertoires were compared with 10 or so previously published healthy control repertoires from donors aged about 6 to 28 years. A subset of samples was prepared in parallel using single-end sample barcoding, then pooled and co-amplified after Illumina adapter ligation.

What the work shows at the level of the full study, not this receptor alone: Direct clustering with F measure revealed strong co-clustering of samples prepared in the same batch, which led to a batch-effect correction. Patients showed significantly higher frequencies than controls for several TRBV segments, among them TRBV5-6, TRBV5-1 and TRBV20-1. The control group was slightly older than the multiple sclerosis patient group. Normalized Chao1 diversity was significantly lower in multiple sclerosis patients than controls, suggesting substantial peripheral T-cell clonal expansion.

Sequences MGHRA (CDR1) and YSYEKL (CDR2) are obtained from the germline V gene. The CDR3 starts with the cysteine, ends with the phenylalanine, and has 16 residues. Only the CDR3 part of the read is kept: 48 bases, read in frame from the first base. Trimmed from V: 6 bases; trimmed from J: 3 bases; junction bases lacking a gene match: 7. The receptor library was made with PCR. This sample was sequenced with an Illumina HiSeq 2500. To reduce PCR and sequencing biases, unique molecular identifiers were built into the TCR beta cDNA libraries. Approximately 500,000 cDNA molecules were obtained for every 1 to 10 million input T cells, so each molecule roughly corresponded to one T cell. The patient libraries were prepared and sequenced using the same protocol as the earlier healthy control dataset. Samples belonging to the same batch were prepared together, multiplexed and sequenced on a shared HiSeq lane. The authors processed their data as follows. Raw barcoded reads were processed with MIGEC, discarding single-read molecular identifier groups before consensus assembly and CDR3 extraction. Clonotype tables were post-analysed with VDJtools, normalizing diversity by down-sampling all datasets to the smallest sample size. To correct batch-related cross-sample contamination, repertoire overlap clustering matched CDR3 amino acid sequences but not nucleotide sequences. In TCRdb, the public reads were trimmed at Q25 with fastp and aligned with MiXCR, with productive beta chains retained. Here each entry gathers all rows of one CDR3 protein and keeps the most common genes and DNA. TCRdb's processing, not the authors' own work, is the source of the V and J calls. The sample yields hundreds of thousands of distinct CDR3 sequences; 55% to 60% were counted once. 11% of the sample is held by the ten biggest clonotypes.

Remarks on this clonotype: The specificity of this receptor is unknown. Per-base qualities were not stored, and no clone one base away is much larger.

To demonstrate the VDJtools post-analysis software, the study profiled TCR beta repertoires from the peripheral blood of approximately twelve young patients with multiple sclerosis. The multiple sclerosis patients were children and adolescents between roughly 6 and 16 years of age. The V gene is TRBV4-1 and the J gene is TRBJ2-3; 12 junctional bases match TRBD2. Material for sequencing was blood. The TCR originated in a girl aged 2-10 years with multiple sclerosis. The CDR3 sequence is CASSPGLAGPTDTQYF. Here is the DNA: TGCGCCAGCAGTCCCGGACTAGCGGGACCTACAGATACGCAGTATTTT.